This TCR beta chain was recovered during a study of shared clonotypes between healthy human individuals. Study observations and caveats: With several donors compared, 4.5% to 6.5% of naive CD4 clonotypes were shared.

Produced via immunoSEQ multiplex PCR; TCRdb's table is partial and in-frame only. The table lists millions of clones, about 92% of them singletons, with under 2% in the top ten. As defined, naive CD8 cells were CD45RO-negative and positively selected for CCR7, with terminally differentiated effector memory CD45RA+ cells excluded. Each donor was a Caucasian adult residing in Nashville, Tennessee. Remarks on this clone: Antigen: not known.

The germline CDR1 and CDR2 sequences are MGHDK and SYGVNS. Trimming left V 2 bases short and J 0 bases short, with 12 bases between. The CDR3 covers 16 residues. The source of this sequence is a man aged 18 to 29 in good health. Some clones in this sample may be carry-over from other donors' samples. J is TRBJ2-3 and V is TRBV25-1; D is unclear. Sequenced: naive CD8+ T cells from PBMCs. The CDR3 reads CASSETAFSSTDTQYF. The CDR3 DNA reads as TGTGCCAGCAGTGAAACAGCCTTTTCTAGCACAGATACGCAGTATTTT.